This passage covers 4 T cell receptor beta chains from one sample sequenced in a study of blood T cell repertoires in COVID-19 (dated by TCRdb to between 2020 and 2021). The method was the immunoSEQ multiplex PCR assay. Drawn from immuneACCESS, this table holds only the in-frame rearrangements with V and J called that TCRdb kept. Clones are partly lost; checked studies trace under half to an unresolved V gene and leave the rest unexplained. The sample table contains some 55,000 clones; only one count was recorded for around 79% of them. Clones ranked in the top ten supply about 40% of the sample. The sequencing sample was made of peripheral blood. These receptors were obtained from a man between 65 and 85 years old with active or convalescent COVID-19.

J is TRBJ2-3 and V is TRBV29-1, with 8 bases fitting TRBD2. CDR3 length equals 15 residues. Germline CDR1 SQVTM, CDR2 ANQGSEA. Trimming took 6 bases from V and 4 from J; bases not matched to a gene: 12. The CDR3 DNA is TGCAGCGTCAGCGTCGGAGCGGGAGACCCAGATACGCAGTATTTT. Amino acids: CSVSVGAGDPDTQYF.

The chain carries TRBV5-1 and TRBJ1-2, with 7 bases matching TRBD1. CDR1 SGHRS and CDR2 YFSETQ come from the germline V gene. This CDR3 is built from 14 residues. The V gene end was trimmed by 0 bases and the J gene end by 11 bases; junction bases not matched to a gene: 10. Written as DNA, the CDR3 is TGCGCCAGCAGCTTGGAGGGGGCTCCTGATGTTTACACCTTC. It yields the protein CASSLEGAPDVYTF.

The CDR3 protein is CASSNSGVGNQPQHF. The CDR3 DNA reads as TGTGCCAGCAGTAACTCAGGGGTCGGCAATCAGCCCCAGCATTTT. The V and J genes are TRBV28 and TRBJ1-5, with D perhaps TRBD1 (6 bases). Germline V gene lookup returns CDR1 MDHEN and CDR2 SYDVKM. V gave up 5 bases and J gave up 2 bases, with 13 bases separating them. This CDR3 region has 15 residues. The entire variable domain, with the rest obtained from reference TRBV28 and TRBJ1-5, is as follows: DVKVTQSSRYLVKRTGEKVFLECVQDMDHENMFWYRQDPGLGLRLIYFSYDVKMKEKGDIPEGYSVSREKKERFSLILESASTNQTSMYLCASSNSGVGNQPQHFGDGTRLSIL.

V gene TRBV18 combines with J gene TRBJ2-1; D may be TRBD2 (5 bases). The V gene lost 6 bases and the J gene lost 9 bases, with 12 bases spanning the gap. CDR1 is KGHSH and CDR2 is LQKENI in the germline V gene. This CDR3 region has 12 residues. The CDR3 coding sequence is TGTGCCAGCTCTTCAGGACTCCCTGAGCAGTTCTTC. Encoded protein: CASSSGLPEQFF.